This TCR beta chain was observed in a study of blood T cell repertoires in COVID-19. Overall study context: There were acute and convalescent COVID-19 samples, and they came from the United States, Italy and Spain. PBMCs, B-cell-depleted T cells, or T cells provided the cDNA or gDNA that made up the material.

Trimming took 9 bases from V and 0 from J, leaving 12 bases between them. This CDR3 has 14 amino acids. From germline, CDR1 is SEHNR and CDR2 FQNEAQ (reference sequence). Using immunoSEQ multiplex PCR, the repertoire was profiled, and TCRdb retains in-frame clones only, with some absent. The sample lists about 280,000 clones; approximately 90% were seen once. A COVID-19 case was met by exposed participants within 2 weeks before study entry. The origin of this receptor is a man in his forties or fifties who had been exposed to COVID-19. The chain employs TRBV7-9 and TRBJ1-3, with unresolved D. Source material: PBMCs or T cells enriched from blood (not recorded which). CDR3 region: CASSGWSSGNTIYF. CDR3 bases: TGTGCCAGTTCCGGTTGGAGCTCTGGAAACACCATATATTTT.